This T cell receptor beta chain was obtained from a study of blood T cell repertoires in COVID-19. For the study at large: Nucleic acid was either cDNA or gDNA, and it came from T cells, B-cell-depleted T cells, or PBMCs.

Germline V CDR1 and CDR2: SGHAT, FQNNGV. The CDR3 has 16 amino acids. The trim removed 5 bases at V and 3 bases at J, leaving 6 bases unmatched. Per the original methods: The assay estimated nucleated cells by amplifying reference gene primers. The protocol was immunoSEQ multiplex PCR, while the TCRdb copy is restricted to in-frame clones and leaves out a portion. That table is the source of V, J and clone size, and D and trimming were worked out from the DNA. Of 120,000 or so clones in the sample, 70% to 90% were seen once. The source is a woman aged 50 to 60 with acute or convalescent COVID-19. The chain uses TRBV11-2 and TRBJ2-1; 11 nucleotides align to TRBD2. Specimen: peripheral blood. The CDR3 here is CASSQRLAGIYNEQFF. CDR3 nucleotide sequence: TGTGCCAGCAGCCAGAGACTAGCGGGAATCTACAATGAGCAGTTCTTC.